This T cell receptor beta chain was observed in a study of T cells after yellow fever vaccination. General study points: The study re-detected most primary-vaccination clones after the booster (nearly 97% CD4, approximately 87% CD8). Although the secondary response was weaker, it peaked faster, at day 5 versus 15. Abundant bulk-population clonotypes could contaminate the FACS-sorted repertoires.

V was clipped by 1 base and J by 4 bases, with 11 bases between them. The CDR3 sequence is 15 residues long. A remark on this clonotype: Its antigen is undetermined.

Template switching with 5'RACE generated the TCR cDNA and added a universal primer site and UMIs. TCRdb redid the calling of the 5' RACE reads with MiXCR, one entry per CDR3 protein. This sample carries approximately 510,000 distinct CDR3 sequences, 20% to 25% of them seen once, and the ten largest clones take about 17%. This receptor was identified in a man between 18 and 35 years old who received the YFV17D yellow fever vaccine. The chain links TRBV12-3 or TRBV12-4 to TRBJ1-5; perhaps TRBD1 as D (5 bases). The sequenced sample was PBMCs, obtained 21 days after the first yellow fever vaccination. The CDR3 sequence is CASSLEGPSNQPQHF. The CDR3 nucleotides read TGTGCCAGCAGTTTAGAGGGACCCTCAAATCAGCCCCAGCATTTT.